This T cell receptor beta chain was sequenced during a study of cytomegalovirus exposure and HLA in healthy donors. The CDR3 covers 15 residues. Germline V gene data show CDR1 as LNHDA and CDR2 as SQIVND (reference sequence). The J segment lost 4 bases and the V segment lost 5 bases, leaving 5 bases of the junction unmatched. Primers included in the PCR were 60 Vbeta and 13 Jbeta primers. Measured with immunoSEQ multiplex PCR; TCRdb has only the in-frame clones, and not every one. In the table there are about 140,000 clones, 73% of which are singletons. The chain has TRBV19 and TRBJ1-2, with 12 bases aligning to TRBD1. Material for sequencing was PBMCs. The sequence was collected from a woman in her thirties or forties in good health and CMV-seronegative. CDR3 DNA sequence: TGTGCCAGTAGTTCGGGACAGGGGGCATTCTATGGCTACACCTTC. It codes for CASSSGQGAFYGYTF.